What follows are 30 T cell receptor beta chains derived from one specimen sequenced in a study of cytomegalovirus exposure and HLA in healthy donors listed by TCRdb under 2017. The receptor library was made with the immunoSEQ multiplex PCR assay. A mixture of 60 forward primers for TCR Vbeta segments and 13 reverse primers for TCR Jbeta segments was used in the multiplex PCR. In its TCRdb copy, this immuneACCESS table keeps in-frame sequences only and misses some clones. Where compared with another copy, unresolved V genes explain less than half of these, and the others have no known cause. The sample yields 200,000 to 300,000 clones; over 80% were counted once. Around 5.7% of the sample is in the top ten clones. The sequenced material came from PBMCs. The receptors were sampled from a woman aged 40 to 55 in good health and CMV-seropositive.

The rearrangement uses TRBV2 and TRBJ1-5, with 7 nucleotides matching TRBD1. CDR1 is SNHLY, CDR2 FYNNEI, per germline. Trimming at V came to 4 bases and at J to 4 bases, leaving 4 bases not matched to a gene. CDR3 length: 14 residues. Here the CDR3 reads CASSGQGGNQPQHF. The CDR3 nucleotides read TGTGCCAGCAGTGGACAGGGCGGGAATCAGCCCCAGCATTTT.

The genes are TRBV6-5 and TRBJ2-1, with 9 bases fitting TRBD2. This CDR3 comprises 15 residues. Germline values: CDR1 MNHEY, CDR2 SVGAGI. The junction had 14 bases not matched to a gene; V was cut back by 8 bases and J by 9 bases. CDR3 in amino acids: CASGRGGQSEAEQFF. DNA of the CDR3: TGTGCCAGCGGGCGGGGGGGCCAAAGCGAGGCTGAGCAGTTCTTC.

This clone was picked up one time. J is TRBJ2-2 and V is TRBV6-1; 9 nucleotides agree with TRBD1. CDR1 is MNHNS and CDR2 is SASEGT in the germline V gene. The CDR3 contains 16 residues. V lost 6 bases, J lost 7 bases, and 12 bases stayed unmatched. The CDR3: CASREPGQGLLGELFF. The DNA of the CDR3 is TGTGCCAGCAGGGAACCGGGACAGGGTCTCCTCGGGGAGCTGTTTTTT.

On this clone itself: Its ends do not fully match the called genes, so a read error is possible. The rearrangement uses TRBV7-9 and TRBJ1-1; 7 bases line up with TRBD1. The CDR3 has 15 residues. Germline assignment: CDR1 SEHNR and CDR2 FQNEAQ (reference sequence). The CDR3 DNA follows: TGTTCCAGCAGCTTAGCCGTAGGGGGCAACACTGAAGCTTTCTTT. It translates to CSSSLAVGGNTEAFF.

V and J are TRBV12-5 and TRBJ1-1; 7 bases are a match to TRBD1. V lost 1 base to trimming and J lost 0 bases; unmatched junction nucleotides: 8. CDR3 length: 17 amino acids. Germline V CDR1 and CDR2: LGHNT, FRNRAP. DNA of the CDR3: TGTGCTAGTGGTTTGGGACAGGGATGGGATTTGAACACTGAAGCTTTCTTT. Protein product: CASGLGQGWDLNTEAFF.

The genes are TRBV27 and TRBJ2-7; D is uncertain. Germline assignment: CDR1 MNHEY and CDR2 SMNVEV (reference sequence). Trimming removed 5 bases at V and 3 bases at J, with 14 bases between. This CDR3 comprises 14 residues. The CDR3 nucleotides are TGTGCCAGCAGTAGAAAGACGGAGCGCTACGAGCAGTACTTC. Translation gives CASSRKTERYEQYF.

Remarks on this clone: The limits of the CDR3 on the DNA are not certain, so only TCRdb's listed CDR3 is given. J is TRBJ1-3 and V is TRBV5-6. Both ends counted, the CDR3 spans 14 residues. The germline CDR1 and CDR2 sequences are SGHDT and YYEEEE. CDR3 protein: CASSFGPGGNTIYF.

J is TRBJ1-2 and V is TRBV5-1, with 8 bases that match TRBD1. Germline CDR1 SGHRS, CDR2 YFSETQ. This CDR3 is built from 17 residues. Losses at the gene ends were 4 bases for V and 8 bases for J; bases not matched to a gene: 19. The CDR3 DNA sequence: TGCGCCAGCAGCATTTCTACTCTCATCAGGGGGCGGTTCGGCTACACCTTC. Amino acid sequence: CASSISTLIRGRFGYTF.

J is TRBJ2-3 and V is TRBV30; the match to TRBD2 covers 9 bases. Trimming took 2 bases from V and 4 from J; bases not matched to a gene: 13. The CDR3 spans 17 residues. CDR1 and CDR2 from the germline V gene are GTSNPN and SVGIG (reference sequence). As DNA, the CDR3 is TGTGCCTGGAGTCTTTATATAGCGGGAGTAGTGGCAGATACGCAGTATTTT. Its translation: CAWSLYIAGVVADTQYF.

The CDR3 sequence is CASASGREYNEQFF. CDR3 nucleotides: TGCGCCAGCGCGAGCGGGAGAGAATACAATGAGCAGTTCTTC. The J gene is TRBJ2-1, the V gene TRBV4-3, with 8 bases identical to TRBD2. V shed 8 bases, J shed 4 bases, and the junction held 7 bases outside the gene matches. The CDR3 runs to 14 residues. Per the germline V gene, CDR1 is LGHNA and CDR2 is YSLEER.

This clone was seen at least ten times. The V and J genes are TRBV5-1 and TRBJ1-2; 7 bases fit TRBD1. The trim removed 1 base at V and 8 bases at J, leaving 8 bases unmatched. Germline assignment: CDR1 SGHRS and CDR2 YFSETQ. This CDR3 has 14 residues. The CDR3 loop reads CASSLRGRSEGYTF. As DNA, the CDR3 is TGCGCCAGCAGCTTGAGGGGGCGTAGTGAGGGCTACACCTTC.

This clone was counted a few times. The chain joins TRBV5-1 to TRBJ2-7, with D perhaps TRBD2 (6 bases). This CDR3 contains 11 residues. V was pared by 4 bases and J by 13 bases, with 15 bases between. Germline V CDR1 and CDR2: SGHRS, YFSETQ. CDR3 sequence: CASSIRGAIYF. The CDR3 DNA is TGCGCCAGCAGCATCCGCGGGGCCATTTACTTC.

This clone was seen just once. The J gene is TRBJ2-7, the V gene TRBV6-6, with D maybe TRBD1 (7 bases). V was shortened by 8 bases and J by 6 bases, with 20 bases between the two germline ends. CDR1 is MNHNY and CDR2 is SVGAGI in the germline V gene (reference sequence). This CDR3 contains 14 residues. The CDR3 sequence: CASGGAGGKREQYF. CDR3 sequence (DNA): TGTGCCAGCGGAGGGGCAGGGGGAAAACGCGAGCAGTACTTC.

A note on this clone: Distinct nucleotide sequences in the sample also encode this CDR3. The chain employs TRBV18 and TRBJ2-7, with TRBD1 matching over 8 bases. V gave up 3 bases and J gave up 2 bases; unmatched junction bases: 3. Germline lookup yields CDR1 KGHSH and CDR2 LQKENI. This CDR3 has 14 amino acids. The CDR3 spells CASSPGQGPYEQYF. CDR3 sequence (DNA): TGTGCCAGCTCACCTGGACAGGGACCCTACGAGCAGTACTTC.

The chain carries TRBV13 and TRBJ1-2, with D maybe TRBD1 (5 bases). Germline V gene sequence: CDR1 PRHDT, CDR2 FYEKMQ (reference sequence). The CDR3 totals 16 residues. V dropped 2 bases and J dropped 5 bases, with 18 bases sitting between them. CDR3 sequence: CASSLRGRSGMYGYTF. CDR3 nucleotide sequence: TGTGCCAGCAGCTTAAGGGGTAGGTCAGGGATGTATGGCTACACCTTC.

The rearrangement joins TRBV25-1 to TRBJ1-1; 8 nucleotides match TRBD1. Germline V lookup: CDR1 MGHDK, CDR2 SYGVNS. Trimming took 7 bases from V and 4 from J; bases not matched to a gene: 5. There are 13 residues in the CDR3. The chain's CDR3 is CASIGQGSTEAFF. The CDR3 DNA is TGTGCCAGCATTGGACAGGGAAGCACTGAAGCTTTCTTT.

In this sample, this clone turned up once. The V gene is TRBV6-1, the J gene TRBJ2-7; 7 nucleotides agree with TRBD2. V lost 5 bases and J lost 3; bases outside the gene matches: 10. CDR1 is MNHNS, CDR2 SASEGT, per germline. This CDR3 is built from 15 residues. As DNA, the CDR3 is TGTGCCAGCAGTTCCCTAGCGCGGGGGAGCTACGAGCAGTACTTC. Translating it yields CASSSLARGSYEQYF.

This clone was detected a few times. The chain combines TRBV7-2 with TRBJ1-1, with TRBD1 matching 7 bases. This CDR3 contains 13 residues. CDR1 SGHTA and CDR2 FQGNSA come from the germline V gene. V lost 2 bases and J lost 4; bases outside the gene matches: 1. CDR3 in DNA: TGTGCCAGCAGCTTATACAGGGGCACTGAAGCTTTCTTT. Protein: CASSLYRGTEAFF.

In its sample, this clone was seen a few times. The V gene is TRBV6-5, the J gene TRBJ1-1; TRBD1 matches at 10 bases. With 6 bases clipped from V and 11 bases from J, the junction kept 6 bases outside the gene matches. Germline values: CDR1 MNHEY, CDR2 SVGAGI. This CDR3 contains 12 residues. The CDR3 is CASSLTGGDAFF. DNA for the CDR3: TGTGCCAGCAGCCTGACAGGGGGCGACGCTTTCTTT.

CDR3 in amino acids: CASSDPPPGLAGGNREQFF. The CDR3 DNA sequence: TGCGCCAGCAGTGATCCCCCTCCCGGTCTAGCGGGAGGGAACCGAGAGCAGTTCTTC. The chain combines TRBV10-2 with TRBJ2-1; the match to TRBD2 covers 12 bases. Germline CDR1 and CDR2: WSHSY and SAAADI. With 3 bases clipped from V and 10 bases from J, the junction kept 19 bases outside the gene matches. This CDR3 contains 19 residues.

The rearrangement joins TRBV9 to TRBJ2-1; the D gene is possibly TRBD2 (6 bases). Trimming pared 5 bases from V and 5 bases from J, leaving 20 bases between. This CDR3 has 16 amino acids. Germline CDR1 SGDLS, CDR2 YYNGEE. The CDR3 DNA sequence: TGTGCCAGCAGTCCACCGAGTGGGGGGATCCACAATGAGCAGTTCTTC. Translation gives CASSPPSGGIHNEQFF.

The chain is built from TRBV6-1 and TRBJ1-2, with 9 bases that match TRBD1. The germline gives CDR1 MNHNS, CDR2 SASEGT. The CDR3 has 14 residues. With V trimmed by 2 bases and J by 8 bases, 6 bases remained unmatched. CDR3: CASSELQGAKGYTF. The CDR3 DNA sequence: TGTGCCAGCAGTGAATTACAGGGGGCGAAGGGCTACACCTTC.

This clone has only a few counts. The J gene is TRBJ1-1, the V gene TRBV5-1; 7 nucleotides agree with TRBD1. This CDR3 comprises 17 residues. V lost 4 bases, J lost 1 base, and 13 bases stayed unmatched. From germline, CDR1 is SGHRS and CDR2 YFSETQ. CDR3: CASSPFLPGQKNTEAFF. CDR3 coding DNA: TGCGCCAGCAGCCCATTTCTGCCGGGACAGAAGAACACTGAAGCTTTCTTT.

This clone has only a few counts. The gene calls are TRBV2 and TRBJ1-3; possibly TRBD1 for D (5 bases). From germline, CDR1 is SNHLY and CDR2 FYNNEI. Deletions cut 6 bases from V and 2 bases from J, with 11 bases between. This CDR3 has 14 residues. The CDR3 sequence: CASSRAGTGNTIYF. CDR3 in DNA: TGTGCCAGCAGCCGAGCAGGGACTGGAAACACCATATATTTT.

This clone was seen once. V is TRBV5-1 and J is TRBJ1-1; perhaps TRBD1 as D (6 bases). The CDR3 extends over 12 amino acids. The V end was cut by 4 bases, the J end by 8 bases, with 12 bases between. CDR1 is SGHRS, CDR2 YFSETQ, per germline. The CDR3 bases are TGCGCCAGCAGCGTGGGACACGAAGAAGCTTTCTTT. Its translation is CASSVGHEEAFF.

CDR3 region: CASSQGSQGLGQPQHF. The CDR3 coding sequence is TGCGCCAGCAGCCAAGGTTCACAGGGCTTGGGGCAGCCCCAGCATTTT. The rearrangement uses TRBV4-1 and TRBJ1-5; D is possibly TRBD1 (6 bases). Trimming removed 1 base at V and 7 bases at J, with 17 bases between. The CDR3 has 16 residues. CDR1 is MGHRA and CDR2 is YSYEKL in the germline V gene.

The chain recombines TRBV27 with TRBJ2-1; no firm D call. Germline assignment: CDR1 MNHEY and CDR2 SMNVEV (reference sequence). V gave up 6 bases and J gave up 8 bases, with 17 bases separating them. This CDR3 is built from 14 residues. The CDR3 DNA reads as TGTGCCAGCAGCCGGAGTCGGTTGTTAGATGAGCAGTTCTTC. Its translation is CASSRSRLLDEQFF.

The chain combines TRBV7-2 with TRBJ1-2; no reliable D call. The V gene lost 5 bases and the J gene lost 4 bases, with 14 bases spanning the gap. This CDR3 is built from 14 residues. Germline values: CDR1 SGHTA, CDR2 FQGNSA. CDR3 in amino acids: CASSTPSPSYGYTF. DNA of the CDR3: TGTGCCAGCAGCACCCCCTCCCCCAGCTATGGCTACACCTTC.

The CDR3 region has the DNA TGTGCCAGCAGCTTCAGGGTACTCCAGGGCACTGGGGCCAACGTCCTGACTTTC. Amino acid sequence: CASSFRVLQGTGANVLTF. The chain combines TRBV7-6 with TRBJ2-6; the D gene is possibly TRBD1 (5 bases). Germline V gives CDR1 SGHVS, CDR2 FNYEAQ. The CDR3 is 18 amino acids. V dropped 3 bases and J dropped 2 bases, with 17 bases sitting between them.

This chain links TRBV6-1 with TRBJ1-2; D gene unclear. Trimming took off 0 bases at V and 6 bases at J, with 11 bases between the two ends. The CDR3 totals 14 residues. The germline gives CDR1 MNHNS, CDR2 SASEGT. CDR3 in DNA: TGTGCCAGCAGTGAAGCGCCCGGGATTAATGGCTACACCTTC. Amino acid sequence: CASSEAPGINGYTF.